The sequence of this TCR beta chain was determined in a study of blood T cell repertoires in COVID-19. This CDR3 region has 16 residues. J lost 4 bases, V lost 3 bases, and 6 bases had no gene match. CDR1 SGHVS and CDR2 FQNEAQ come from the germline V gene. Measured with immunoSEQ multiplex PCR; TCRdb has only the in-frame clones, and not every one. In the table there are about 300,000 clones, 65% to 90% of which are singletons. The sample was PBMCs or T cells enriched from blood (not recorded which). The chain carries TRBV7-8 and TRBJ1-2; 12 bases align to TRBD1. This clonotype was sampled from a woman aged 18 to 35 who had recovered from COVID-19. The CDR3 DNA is TGTGCCAGCAGCTTTTGGGGACAGGGGGCGTCCTATGGCTACACCTTC. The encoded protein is CASSFWGQGASYGYTF.